A selection of T cell receptor beta chains follows, all from one sample in a study of cytomegalovirus exposure and HLA in healthy donors. TCRdb's copy holds only in-frame clones and misses some; the assay was immunoSEQ multiplex PCR. The sample consists of over 85,000 clones, around 96% of them appearing once. Sample: PBMCs. These receptors were collected from a woman younger than 35 in good health and CMV-seronegative. The conserved cysteine and the conserved F or W are not part of the CDR3 here. Expanded clones get a size class; other rows say once, few or many, or leave the size out.

TRBV18	TRBJ1-3	NA	ASSPTTGDVRSTIY
TRBV30	TRBJ2-5	once	AWSGYQETQY
TRBV27	TRBJ2-7	NA	ASRVDSGSLYEQY
TRBV5-4	TRBJ2-1	NA	ASSLLEPLGNEQF
TRBV5-4	TRBJ2-5	NA	ASSPVEVQETQY
TRBV11-1	TRBJ1-1	NA	ASSLGQGATEAF
TRBV7-2	TRBJ2-6	NA	ASSLAAPGANVLT
TRBV29-1	TRBJ1-1	NA	SVEQGVITEAF
TRBV7-9	TRBJ2-1	NA	ASSPRLGLGRYNEQF
TRBV28	TRBJ1-5	NA	ASSFWGQNYNQPQH
TRBV19	TRBJ1-1	NA	ASLMGDMNTEAF
TRBV29-1	TRBJ2-1	NA	SVEGTGTYNEQF
TRBV29-1	TRBJ1-1	NA	SVQLMGQLPLGEGRGAF
TRBV6-1	TRBJ2-7	NA	ASSDTRGPYEQY
TRBV5-1	TRBJ1-1	NA	ASSFNRGQRDTEAF
TRBV6-6	TRBJ2-7	NA	ASSLLGQGREQY
TRBV13	TRBJ1-1	NA	ASSLTGVGVTEAF
TRBV19	TRBJ1-2	NA	ASSRGRRGGYT
TRBV7-3	TRBJ1-5	NA	ASTLGGEREQPQH
TRBV15	TRBJ2-3	NA	ATSRGSGSTDTQY
TRBV18	TRBJ2-7	NA	ASSIDLAYEQY
TRBV5-1	TRBJ2-5	NA	ASSLNWGRADTQY
TRBV6-6	TRBJ2-7	NA	ASSPGIGHEQY
TRBV5-1	TRBJ2-5	NA	ASSLSTGETQY
TRBV6-1	TRBJ2-3	NA	ASSAQTGPGDTQY
TRBV25-1	TRBJ2-7	NA	ASSRGLPSYEQY
TRBV5-1	TRBJ2-3	NA	ASSSSTADTQY
TRBV2	TRBJ1-4	NA	ASSERRGRGEKLF
TRBV25-1	TRBJ1-2	NA	ASSGGQGSFFHGYT
TRBV7-9	TRBJ1-1	NA	ASRPDGGNTEAF
TRBV7-9	TRBJ2-5	NA	ATPGGSGETQY
TRBV19	TRBJ1-4	NA	ASSGQGREKLF
TRBV7-9	TRBJ2-7	NA	ASSTGLAGTTEQY
TRBV19	TRBJ2-5	NA	ASKGGETQY
TRBV7-9	TRBJ2-7	NA	AAGDMTYEQY
TRBV7-8	TRBJ2-3	NA	ASSLSGSTDTQY
TRBV5-6	TRBJ2-5	NA	ASSRSGTGAQETQY
TRBV18	TRBJ1-5	NA	ASSPRGQGRPNQPQH
TRBV4-3	TRBJ2-1	NA	ASSQDRDSYNEQF
TRBV13	TRBJ2-3	NA	ASSSRGSGSTDTQY
TRBV27	TRBJ2-1	once	ASRPSSYNEQF
TRBV5-4	TRBJ2-5	NA	ASTPHPASGKETQY
TRBV29-1	TRBJ1-1	NA	SGGPPNTEAF